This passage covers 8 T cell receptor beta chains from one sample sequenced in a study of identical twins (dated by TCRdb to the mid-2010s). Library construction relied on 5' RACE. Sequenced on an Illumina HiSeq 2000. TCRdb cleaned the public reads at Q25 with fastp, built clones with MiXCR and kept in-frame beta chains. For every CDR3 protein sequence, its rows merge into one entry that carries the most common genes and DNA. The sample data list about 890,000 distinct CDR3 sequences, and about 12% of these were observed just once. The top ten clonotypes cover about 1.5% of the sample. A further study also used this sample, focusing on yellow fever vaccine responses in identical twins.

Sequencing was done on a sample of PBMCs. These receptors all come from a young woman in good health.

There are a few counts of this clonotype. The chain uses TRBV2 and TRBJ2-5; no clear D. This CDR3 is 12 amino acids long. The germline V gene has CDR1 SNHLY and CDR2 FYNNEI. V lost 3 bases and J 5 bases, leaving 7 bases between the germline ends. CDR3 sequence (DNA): TGTGCCAGCAGTGACCTGGGGGAGACCCAGTACTTC. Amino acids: CASSDLGETQYF. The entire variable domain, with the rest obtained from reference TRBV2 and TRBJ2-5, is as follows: EPEVTQTPSHQVTQMGQEVILRCVPISNHLYFYWYRQILGQKVEFLVSFYNNEISEKSEIFDDQFSVERPDGSNFTLKIRSTKLEDSAMYFCASSDLGETQYFGPGTRLLVL.

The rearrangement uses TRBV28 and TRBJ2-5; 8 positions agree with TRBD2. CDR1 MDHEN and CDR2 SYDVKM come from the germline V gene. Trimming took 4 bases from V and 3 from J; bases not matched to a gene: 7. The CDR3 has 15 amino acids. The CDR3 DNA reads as TGTGCCAGCAGTTGGCGGGGGGACTACAAAGAGACCCAGTACTTC. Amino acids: CASSWRGDYKETQYF.

CDR3 bases: TGTGCCAGCAGTGAAGCACTAGCGTTTGAGCAGTTCTTC. Amino acid sequence: CASSEALAFEQFF. This sequence joins TRBV2 and TRBJ2-1; 7 bases match TRBD2. The trim removed 0 bases at V and 9 bases at J, leaving 2 bases unmatched. The CDR3 length is 13 residues. Germline CDR1 and CDR2: SNHLY and FYNNEI.

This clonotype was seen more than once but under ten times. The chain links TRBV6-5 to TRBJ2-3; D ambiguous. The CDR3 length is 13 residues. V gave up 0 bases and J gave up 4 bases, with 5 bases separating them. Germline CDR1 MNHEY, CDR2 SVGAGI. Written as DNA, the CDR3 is TGTGCCAGCAGTTACTCGAGGTCAGATACGCAGTATTTT. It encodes CASSYSRSDTQYF.

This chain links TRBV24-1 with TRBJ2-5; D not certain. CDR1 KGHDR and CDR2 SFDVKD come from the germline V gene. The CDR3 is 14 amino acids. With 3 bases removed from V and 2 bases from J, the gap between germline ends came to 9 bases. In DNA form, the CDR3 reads TGTGCCACCAGTGATCGACGTGTTCAAGAGACCCAGTACTTC. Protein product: CATSDRRVQETQYF.

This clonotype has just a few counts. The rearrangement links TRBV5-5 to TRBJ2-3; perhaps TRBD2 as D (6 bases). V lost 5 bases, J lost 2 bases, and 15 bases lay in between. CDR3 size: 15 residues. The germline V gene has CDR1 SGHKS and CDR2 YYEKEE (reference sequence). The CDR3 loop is CASSPGTLYTDTQYF. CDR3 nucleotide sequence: TGTGCCAGCAGTCCCGGGACTCTCTACACAGATACGCAGTATTTT.

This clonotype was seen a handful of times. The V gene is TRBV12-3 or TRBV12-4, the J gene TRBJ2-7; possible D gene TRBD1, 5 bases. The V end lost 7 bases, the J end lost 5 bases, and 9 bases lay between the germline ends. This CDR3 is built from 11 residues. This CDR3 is CASTQGHEQYF. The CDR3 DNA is TGTGCCAGCACCCAGGGTCACGAGCAGTACTTC.

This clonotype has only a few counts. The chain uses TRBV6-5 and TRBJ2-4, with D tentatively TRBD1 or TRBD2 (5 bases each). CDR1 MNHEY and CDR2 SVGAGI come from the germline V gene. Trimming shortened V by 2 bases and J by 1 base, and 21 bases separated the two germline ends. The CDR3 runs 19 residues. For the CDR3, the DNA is TGTGCCAGCAGTTACCATATCCGGGACCCATGGGGGGCCAAAAACATTCAGTACTTC. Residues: CASSYHIRDPWGAKNIQYF.